This T cell receptor (beta chain) was observed in a study of graft-versus-host responses after intestinal transplantation. About the study: Each transplant was multivisceral, liver-intestinal, or isolated intestinal. Uniformly, recipients were administered anti-thymocyte globulin induction with subsequent tacrolimus and steroids for approximately 3 years.

Clones were read by immunoSEQ multiplex PCR, and TCRdb kept only the in-frame ones, dropping some. The table has approximately 82,000 clones, 90% to 95% seen once. Germline loops: CDR1 MGHRA, CDR2 YSYEKL. There are 15 residues in the CDR3. Losses at the gene ends were 3 bases for V and 5 bases for J; bases not matched to a gene: 6. In this sample, this clone turned up once. Its antigen is undetermined. Study conclusions and caveats: Graft-versus-host to host-versus-graft clonal ratios in allografts were high in patients with graft-donor T cell macrochimerism. There was an association between peak levels of circulating GvH clones and early post-transplant HvG declines.

The chain joins TRBV4-1 to TRBJ2-5, with 10 nucleotides matching TRBD1. The sequencing used unstimulated CD8+ T cells sorted from spleen or lymph node cells, collected before transplant. This receptor was obtained from a human donor who was the organ donor for an intestinal transplant. The CDR3 nucleotides read TGCGCCAGCAGCCACCGGGACAGGGGCAGGGAGACCCAGTACTTC. Protein: CASSHRDRGRETQYF.